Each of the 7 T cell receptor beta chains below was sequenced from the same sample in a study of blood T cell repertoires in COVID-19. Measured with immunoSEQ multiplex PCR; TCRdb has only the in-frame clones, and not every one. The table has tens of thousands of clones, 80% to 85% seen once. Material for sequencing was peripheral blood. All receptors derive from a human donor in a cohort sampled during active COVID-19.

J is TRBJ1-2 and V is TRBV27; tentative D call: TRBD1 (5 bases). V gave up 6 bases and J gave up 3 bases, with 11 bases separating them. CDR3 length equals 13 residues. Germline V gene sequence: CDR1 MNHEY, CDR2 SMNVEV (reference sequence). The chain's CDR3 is CASRYAGHYGYTF. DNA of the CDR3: TGTGCCAGCAGGTATGCAGGGCACTATGGCTACACCTTC.

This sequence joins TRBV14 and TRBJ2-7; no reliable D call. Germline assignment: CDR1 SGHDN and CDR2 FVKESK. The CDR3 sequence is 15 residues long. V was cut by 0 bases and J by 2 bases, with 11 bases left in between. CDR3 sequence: CASSQEDGPPYEQYF. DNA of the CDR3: TGTGCCAGCAGCCAAGAAGATGGCCCCCCCTACGAGCAGTACTTC.

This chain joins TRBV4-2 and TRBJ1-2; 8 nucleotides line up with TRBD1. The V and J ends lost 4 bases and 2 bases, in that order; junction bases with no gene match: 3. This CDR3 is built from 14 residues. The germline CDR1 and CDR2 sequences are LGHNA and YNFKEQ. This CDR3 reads CASSPGQGNYGYTF. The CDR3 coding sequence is TGTGCCAGCAGCCCTGGACAGGGCAACTATGGCTACACCTTC.

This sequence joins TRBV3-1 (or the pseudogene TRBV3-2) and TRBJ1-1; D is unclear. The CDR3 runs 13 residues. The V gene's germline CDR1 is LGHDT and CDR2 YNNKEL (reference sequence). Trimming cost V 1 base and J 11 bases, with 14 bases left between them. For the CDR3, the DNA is TGTGCCAGCAGCCAAGCCGGGAGGGTGGGCGCTTTCTTT. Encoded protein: CASSQAGRVGAFF.

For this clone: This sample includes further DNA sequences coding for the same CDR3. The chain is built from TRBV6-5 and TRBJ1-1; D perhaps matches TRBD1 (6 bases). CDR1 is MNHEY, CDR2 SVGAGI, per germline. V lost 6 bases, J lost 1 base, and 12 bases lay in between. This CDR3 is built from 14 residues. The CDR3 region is CASSLDRRNTEAFF. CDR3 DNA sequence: TGTGCCAGCAGCCTCGACAGGCGGAACACTGAAGCTTTCTTT.

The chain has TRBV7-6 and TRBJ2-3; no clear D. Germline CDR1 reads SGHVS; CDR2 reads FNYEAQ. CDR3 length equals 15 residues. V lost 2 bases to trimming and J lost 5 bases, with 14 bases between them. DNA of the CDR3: TGTGCCAGCAGCTTACTCATGGCCACGGGAGATACGCAGTATTTT. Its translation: CASSLLMATGDTQYF.

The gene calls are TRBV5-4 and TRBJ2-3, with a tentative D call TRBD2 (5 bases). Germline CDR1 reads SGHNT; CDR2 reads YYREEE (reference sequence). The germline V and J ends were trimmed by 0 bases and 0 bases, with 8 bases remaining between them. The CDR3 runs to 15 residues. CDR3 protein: CASSLGSVSTDTQYF. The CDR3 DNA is TGTGCCAGCAGCTTGGGTAGCGTTAGCACAGATACGCAGTATTTT.